The clone carrying this TCR beta chain was seen at least ten times. Time point noted: longitudinal time-point 2. For the unsorted libraries, 2 million PBMCs stored at -80 C served as input. The cDNA was produced through 5'RACE with 10-nucleotide random UMIs. TCRdb redid the calling of the 5' RACE reads with MiXCR, one entry per CDR3 protein. The profile shows some 60,000 distinct CDR3 sequences, 8.5% to 10% of them singletons. Germline assignment: CDR1 KGHDR and CDR2 SFDVKD. V was cut by 3 bases and J by 0 bases, with 11 bases left in between. The CDR3 has 16 residues. The data derive from a study of neurological immune-mediated disorders.

This chain links TRBV24-1 with TRBJ2-1; weak D call: TRBD2 (6 bases). This receptor was obtained from a man aged 25-45 years in good health. What was sequenced was PBMCs. CDR3 sequence: CATSDNSGSSYNEQFF. The CDR3 DNA reads as TGTGCCACCAGTGATAATAGCGGAAGCTCCTACAATGAGCAGTTCTTC.